This T cell receptor (beta chain) was documented in a study of immune heterogeneity within non-small cell lung tumors. Turning to the study itself: It was found that the tumors were a handful of squamous cell carcinomas, approximately nine non-squamous carcinomas and 1 not otherwise specified. Findings of the study overall: Recurrence of identical dominant CDR3 beta clonotypes was observed across tumor sites within a patient, alongside site-unique high-frequency clones.

The template consisted of bulk tumor genomic DNA, with about 600 ng used per sample. Biopsy collection occurred during surgery, with several far-apart biopsies per primary tumor. The study cohort was described as untreated, and its members had newly diagnosed non-small cell lung cancer. They went on to have curative surgery. The TCR beta CDR3 region was amplified by multiplex PCR employing 32 V and 13 J primers. One entry per CDR3 protein results from TCRdb running MiXCR on the multiplex PCR reads. The sample includes approximately 6,000 distinct CDR3 sequences, over 20% of them seen just once. Points on this clonotype: Its antigen is still unknown.

CDR3 length: 14 residues. V gave up 1 base and J gave up 4 bases, with 10 bases separating them. CDR1 is SGHAT, CDR2 FQNNGV, per germline. The material sequenced was lung tumor tissue. This TCR was recovered from a man aged 55 to 69 with non-small cell lung cancer. The chain links TRBV11-2 to TRBJ2-5, with D hard to call. The CDR3 protein is CASSLATWGETQYF. The CDR3 DNA reads as TGTGCCAGCAGCTTAGCTACTTGGGGAGAGACCCAGTACTTC.